This T cell receptor (beta chain) was sequenced during a study of blood T cell repertoires in COVID-19. Looking at the study overall: Collection of acute and convalescent COVID-19 samples took place in the United States, Italy and Spain. From T cells, B-cell-depleted T cells, or PBMCs came the material, which was cDNA or gDNA.

Trimming took 6 bases from V and 1 from J; bases not matched to a gene: 4. CDR1 and CDR2 (germline): MDHEN, SYDVKM. The CDR3 totals 14 residues. Per the study methods: Reference gene primer amplification gave nucleated cell count estimates. TCRdb keeps only in-frame clones here, not all; method: immunoSEQ multiplex PCR. V, J and clone size reflect that table, while D and trimming were determined from the DNA. Here the sample spans some 230,000 clones, about 86% being singletons. Source material: peripheral blood. The receptor's source is a woman between 55 and 75 years old with acute or convalescent COVID-19. The chain is built from TRBV28 and TRBJ1-2; 8 positions agree with TRBD1. The CDR3, as DNA: TGTGCCAGCAGCGTGACAGGGGTTAACTATGGCTACACCTTC. It codes for CASSVTGVNYGYTF.